The clone carrying this T cell receptor (beta chain) came up a few times. No antigen is known for it. Hyperthyroidism was newly diagnosed in patients aged 18 to 65 (duration under 2 months). The diagnoses drew upon clinical symptoms, serum thyroxine and TRAb, thyroid ultrasound and orbital computed tomography. This sample is drawn from a study of T cells in Graves' hyperthyroidism and ophthalmopathy. Study-level findings and limits: Appearing also in blood were most of the thyroid clonotypes expanded above 0.001.

V was clipped by 6 bases and J by 6 bases, with 9 bases between them. CDR1 ENHRY and CDR2 SYGVKD come from the germline V gene. There are 11 residues in the CDR3. The CDR3 regions of TCR beta were amplified from RNA transcripts. Carried out on the TCR CDR3, a first-round RT-PCR used the HTBI primer set. MiXCR was run by TCRdb on the multiplex PCR reads, yielding one entry per CDR3 protein. In the table there are about half a million distinct CDR3 sequences, more than 20% of which are singletons. The V call is TRBV10-3, the J call TRBJ2-7; D may be TRBD1 or TRBD2 (7 bases each). The sequence was obtained from a man aged 18 to 35 with Graves' hyperthyroidism. The sample consisted of blood. In nucleotides, the CDR3 is TGTGCCATCAGCAGGGGGGGCGAGCAGTACTTC. It translates to CAISRGGEQYF.